This T cell receptor beta chain was captured by sequencing in a study of Ad26.COV2.S vaccination and SARS-CoV-2 variants. The study, taken as a whole, reports: Marked by substantial breadth, spike-specific CD8+ and CD4+ T cell responses were reportedly seen after vaccination.

This clone occurred once. Its specificity is unknown. The CDR3 sequence is 14 residues long. The V gene's germline CDR1 is MNHNY and CDR2 SVGAGI (reference sequence). V dropped 6 bases and J dropped 2 bases, with 14 bases sitting between them. This table comes from immunoSEQ multiplex PCR, and its TCRdb copy is limited to in-frame clones, with some not included. This table has approximately 420,000 clones, more than 75% appearing once. As to treatment: about 20 received Ad26.COV2.S at low or high dose, single or two shots; 5 received placebo; per-sample allocation not given. Sampling was done on day 63 after the first vaccine or placebo injection. A Boston adult aged 18-55 years was the donor.

The chain employs TRBV6-6 and TRBJ2-7, with D hard to call. The starting material was peripheral blood, obtained in a trial of Ad26.COV2.S vaccine versus placebo. This TCR was recovered from a person aged 18-60 years who received the Ad26.COV2.S COVID-19 vaccine or a placebo. This chain's CDR3 is CASRSRGIAYEQYF. CDR3 coding DNA: TGTGCCAGCAGGTCTCGCGGCATAGCCTACGAGCAGTACTTC.